This entry describes one TCR beta chain. No antigen is known for it. This record comes from a study of cytomegalovirus exposure and HLA in healthy donors. About the research overall: The 90 to 150 validation repertoires, a later analysis reported, used the same platform as the approximately 700 first-cohort repertoires. Findings of the study overall: A classifier reportedly called cytomegalovirus status with high sensitivity and specificity. A list of roughly 160 TCR beta chains associated with cytomegalovirus was given.

Generated by immunoSEQ multiplex PCR, the TCRdb table keeps only in-frame clones and is missing some. This sample has some 250,000 clones, with approximately 86% found just once. The length of the CDR3 is 14 residues. Looked up from germline, CDR1 is SGHRS and CDR2 is YFSETQ. V lost 0 bases to trimming and J lost 5 bases, with 10 bases between them. The source of this sequence is a woman in her 30s in good health and CMV-seropositive. V and J are TRBV5-1 and TRBJ2-3; D is uncertain. Sequencing used PBMCs. The CDR3 sequence: CASSLVSSGDTQYF. CDR3 coding DNA: TGCGCCAGCAGCTTGGTATCGTCAGGAGATACGCAGTATTTT.